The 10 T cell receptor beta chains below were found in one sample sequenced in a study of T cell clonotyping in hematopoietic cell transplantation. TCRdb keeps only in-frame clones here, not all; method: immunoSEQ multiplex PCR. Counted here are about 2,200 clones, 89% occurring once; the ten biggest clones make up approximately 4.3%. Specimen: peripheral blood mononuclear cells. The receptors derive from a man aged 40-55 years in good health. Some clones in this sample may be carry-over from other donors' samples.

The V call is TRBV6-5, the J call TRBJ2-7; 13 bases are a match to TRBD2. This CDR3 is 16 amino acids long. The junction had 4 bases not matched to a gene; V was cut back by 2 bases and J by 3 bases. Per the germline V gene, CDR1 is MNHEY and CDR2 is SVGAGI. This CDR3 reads CASSYLRTSGGYEQYF. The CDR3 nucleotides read TGTGCCAGCAGTTACCTTCGGACTAGCGGGGGCTACGAGCAGTACTTC.

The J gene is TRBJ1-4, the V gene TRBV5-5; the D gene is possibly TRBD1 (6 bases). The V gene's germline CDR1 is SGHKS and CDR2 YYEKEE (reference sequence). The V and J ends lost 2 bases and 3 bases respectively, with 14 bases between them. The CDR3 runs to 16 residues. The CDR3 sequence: CASSLRPGAANEKLFF. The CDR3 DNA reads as TGTGCCAGCAGCTTACGACCAGGGGCGGCTAATGAAAAACTGTTTTTT.

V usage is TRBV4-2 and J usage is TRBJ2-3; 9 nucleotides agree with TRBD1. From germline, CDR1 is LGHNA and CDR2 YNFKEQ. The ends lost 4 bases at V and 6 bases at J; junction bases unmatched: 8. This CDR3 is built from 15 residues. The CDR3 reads CASSLRDREADTQYF. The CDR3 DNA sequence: TGTGCCAGCAGCCTCCGGGACAGGGAAGCGGATACGCAGTATTTT.

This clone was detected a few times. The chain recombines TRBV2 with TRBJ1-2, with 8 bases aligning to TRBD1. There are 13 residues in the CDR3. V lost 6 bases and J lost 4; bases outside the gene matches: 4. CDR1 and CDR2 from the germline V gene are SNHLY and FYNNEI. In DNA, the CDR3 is TGTGCCAGCAGAGACAGGGGACTCTATGGCTACACCTTC. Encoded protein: CASRDRGLYGYTF.

CDR3 sequence (DNA): TGCAGCGTTGTTTCCGGGAGCTCTGGAAACACCATATATTTT. As protein: CSVVSGSSGNTIYF. The chain is built from TRBV29-1 and TRBJ1-3; D ambiguous. Trimming removed 4 bases at V and 0 bases at J, with 10 bases between. Germline V gives CDR1 SQVTM, CDR2 ANQGSEA. The length of the CDR3 is 14 residues.

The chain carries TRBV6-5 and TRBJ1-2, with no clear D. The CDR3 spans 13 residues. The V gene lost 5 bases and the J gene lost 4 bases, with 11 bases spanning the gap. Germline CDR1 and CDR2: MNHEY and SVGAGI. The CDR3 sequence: CASSRPGGYGYTF. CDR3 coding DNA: TGTGCCAGCAGTCGACCAGGTGGCTATGGCTACACCTTC.

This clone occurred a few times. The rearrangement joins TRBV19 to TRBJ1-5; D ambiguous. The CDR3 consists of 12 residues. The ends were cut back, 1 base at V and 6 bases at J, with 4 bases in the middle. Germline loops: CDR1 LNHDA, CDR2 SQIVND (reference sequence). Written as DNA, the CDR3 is TGTGCCAGTAGTATAGGGATTCAGCCCCAGCATTTT. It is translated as CASSIGIQPQHF. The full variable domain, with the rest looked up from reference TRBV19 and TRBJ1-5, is DGGITQSPKYLFRKEGQNVTLSCEQNLNHDAMYWYRQDPGQGLRLIYYSQIVNDFQKGDIAEGYSVSREKKESFPLTVTSAQKNPTAFYLCASSIGIQPQHFGDGTRLSIL.

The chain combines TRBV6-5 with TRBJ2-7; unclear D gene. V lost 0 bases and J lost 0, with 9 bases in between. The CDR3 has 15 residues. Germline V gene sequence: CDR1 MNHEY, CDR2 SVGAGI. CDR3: CASSYSLVSSYEQYF. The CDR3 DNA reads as TGTGCCAGCAGTTACTCTTTAGTTAGCTCCTACGAGCAGTACTTC.

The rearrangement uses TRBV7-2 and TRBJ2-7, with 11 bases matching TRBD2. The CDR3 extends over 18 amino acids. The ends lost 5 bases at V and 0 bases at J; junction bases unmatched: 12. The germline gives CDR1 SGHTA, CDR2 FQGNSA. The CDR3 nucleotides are TGTGCCAGCAGCCGAGAACCCCCTAGCGGGGGGAGCTCCTACGAGCAGTACTTC. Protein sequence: CASSREPPSGGSSYEQYF.

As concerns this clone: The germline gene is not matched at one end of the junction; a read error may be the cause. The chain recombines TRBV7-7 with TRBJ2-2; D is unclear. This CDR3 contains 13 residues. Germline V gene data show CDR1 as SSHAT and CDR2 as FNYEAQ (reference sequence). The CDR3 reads CASSSGRTGELFF. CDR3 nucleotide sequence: TGTGCTAGCAGCTCCGGACGTACCGGGGAGCTGTTTTTT.